The following is a TCR beta chain sequence with its context. What it binds is unknown. From germline, CDR1 is LGHDT and CDR2 YNNKEL (reference sequence). This CDR3 has 15 amino acids. Trimming left V 4 bases short and J 2 bases short, with 11 bases between. Sequencing was performed with immunoSEQ multiplex PCR; in TCRdb, only in-frame clones are kept and a portion is missing. The sample lists 110,000 or so clones; roughly 90% were seen once. The data stem from a study of T cell responses to AZD1222 COVID-19 vaccine. General study points: Clonal diversity may have been underestimated, and the donors were mostly white British, with more females than males. Regions left unmutated in variants are reportedly the target of nearly half of spike-specific TCRs. Spike-specific TCR repertoires showed rising breadth and depth after two AZD1222 doses.

This TCR derives from an adult in good health. V is TRBV3-1 (or the pseudogene TRBV3-2) and J is TRBJ2-2; unclear D gene. Material: peripheral blood, obtained on day 0 of MenACWY control vaccination. The CDR3 is CASSLRPGNTGELFF. The CDR3 DNA follows: TGTGCCAGCAGCCTTAGGCCAGGTAACACCGGGGAGCTGTTTTTT.